Detailed here is one T cell receptor beta chain. No antigen is known for it. Through 5' RACE with UMI labels, the TRB cDNA libraries were prepared. TCRdb re-called the 5' RACE reads and gives one entry per CDR3 protein, without DNA. Its table records 50,000 to 65,000 distinct CDR3 sequences. The source of the sample is a study of CXCR3-negative and CXCR3-positive naive CD8 T cells. Every CD8+ T cell subset underwent triplicate sorting at under 350,000 cells apiece. By phenotype, naive CD8+ T cells were CD45RO-CCR7+CD27+CD95-. The CDR3 length is 14 residues. Germline lookup yields CDR1 MDHEN and CDR2 SYDVKM. Regarding the study as a whole: Researchers report CXCR3 expression partially decreased after cryopreservation, with fresh PBMCs used in most assays. CXCR3-positive naive cells carried more hydrophobic TRB CDR3s than CXCR3-negative naive cells did.

The sample consisted of naive CXCR3- CD8+ T cells from blood. This sample's subset: CD45RO-CCR7+CD27+CD95- naive CD8+ T cells lacking CXCR3 (TNR3-). J is TRBJ1-1 and V is TRBV28; TCRdb picks TRBD1, but there is no DNA to check that call. This receptor was taken from a human donor in good health. Some clones in this sample may be carry-over from other donors' samples. CDR3: CASSLQGTGTEAFF.